This T cell receptor beta chain was retrieved from a study of T cells in tumors after PD-1 blockade. Looking at the study overall: Patients received pembrolizumab 200 mg every 3 weeks or cemiplimab 350 mg every 2 weeks. A subset received ongoing vismodegib 150 mg daily alongside anti-PD-1 therapy.

TCRdb's copy holds only in-frame clones and misses some; the assay was immunoSEQ multiplex PCR. The sample consists of 30,000 to 40,000 clones, around 80% of them appearing once. V lost 2 bases to trimming and J lost 3 bases, with 11 bases between them. Germline V gene data show CDR1 as SGHDT and CDR2 as YYEEEE. The CDR3 sequence is 15 residues long. This sequence originates from a human donor with basal cell carcinoma. Sequencing was performed on PBMCs, taken before anti-PD-1 treatment. The chain links TRBV5-6 to TRBJ2-2, with no clear D. The CDR3 protein is CASSFGPKDTGELFF. CDR3 bases: TGTGCCAGCAGCTTCGGGCCTAAGGACACCGGGGAGCTGTTTTTT.